The 30 T cell receptor beta chains below come from one sample, sequenced in a study of T cell repertoires in cytomegalovirus infection. From the reads, TCRdb called clonotypes with MiXCR, one entry per CDR3 protein. The repertoire consists of around 450,000 distinct CDR3 sequences, with approximately 11% occurring once and the leading ten covering about a tenth. Sequencing was done on a sample of PBMCs. Receptors originate from a human donor in good health (CMV status not recorded). Some clones in this sample may be carry-over from other donors' samples.

This clonotype has a count of ten or more. This chain links TRBV10-1 with TRBJ1-5; D not resolved. V shed 10 bases and J shed 3 bases, with 16 bases lying between them. The germline V gene has CDR1 WNHNN and CDR2 SYGVQD (reference sequence). This CDR3 has 14 residues. The CDR3 sequence is CAMTPEEANQPQHF. The CDR3 nucleotides are TGCGCCATGACGCCAGAGGAGGCCAATCAGCCCCAGCATTTT.

The V call is TRBV6-6, the J call TRBJ1-2, with D unresolved. The CDR3 is made up of 13 amino acids. Trimming stripped 7 bases from V and 4 bases from J, with 13 bases between. Looked up from germline, CDR1 is MNHNY and CDR2 is SVGAGI (reference sequence). This CDR3 is CASTEITSYGYTF. CDR3 coding DNA: TGTGCCAGCACAGAAATTACCAGCTATGGCTACACCTTC.

This clonotype has more than one count but fewer than ten. The chain couples TRBV12-3 or TRBV12-4 to TRBJ1-5, with D unclear. Trimming stripped 6 bases from V and 7 bases from J, with 10 bases between. The CDR3 has 12 residues. The CDR3 region has the DNA TGTGCCAGCAGCCCTAGGCGACAGCCCCAGCATTTT. It is translated as CASSPRRQPQHF.

This clonotype was picked up a small number of times. This chain links TRBV28 with TRBJ1-1, with D unresolved. There are 13 residues in the CDR3. The germline V gene encodes CDR1 MDHEN and CDR2 SYDVKM. Trimming removed 7 bases at V and 5 bases at J, with 14 bases between. Written as DNA, the CDR3 is TGTGCCAGCAACTCCTACGGTGGGACTGAAGCTTTCTTT. Translating gives CASNSYGGTEAFF.

Many counts were recorded for this clonotype. The chain couples TRBV6-2 or TRBV6-3 to TRBJ2-1; D gene uncertain. CDR1 MNHEY and CDR2 SVGEGT come from the germline V gene. Deletions cut 6 bases from V and 7 bases from J, with 7 bases between. This CDR3 is built from 11 residues. The CDR3 nucleotides read TGTGCCAGCAGCGTTATAAATGAGCAGTTCTTC. It yields the protein CASSVINEQFF.

This clonotype was counted at least ten times. The rearrangement joins TRBV11-2 to TRBJ1-1; tentatively, D is TRBD1 (6 bases). The CDR3 loop spans 15 amino acids. Germline V gene data show CDR1 as SGHAT and CDR2 as FQNNGV. Trimming took off 3 bases at V and 1 base at J, with 12 bases between the two ends. CDR3 DNA sequence: TGTGCCAGCAGCTTTGTTGGCAGGGGGAACACTGAAGCTTTCTTT. Protein: CASSFVGRGNTEAFF.

This clonotype was detected ten times or more. V is TRBV20-1 and J is TRBJ2-7, with TRBD1 matching 7 bases. The CDR3 has 14 residues. V shed 5 bases, J shed 3 bases, and the junction held 10 bases outside the gene matches. Per germline, CDR1 DFQATT and CDR2 SNEGSKA (reference sequence). This CDR3 reads CSAWDSPAGYEQYF. The CDR3 DNA is TGCAGTGCTTGGGACAGCCCAGCTGGCTACGAGCAGTACTTC.

Ten or more counts support this clonotype. The genes are TRBV6-1 and TRBJ2-1, with 15 bases matching TRBD2. The CDR3 spans 17 residues. In germline, CDR1 is MNHNS, CDR2 SASEGT. Trimming removed 5 bases from V and 6 bases from J; junction bases left unmatched: 8. Written as DNA, the CDR3 is TGTGCCAGCAGTTCCCCCAGGACTAGCGGGAGGGCCAATGAGCAGTTCTTC. This sequence encodes CASSSPRTSGRANEQFF.

Only a few counts were recorded for this clonotype. The chain combines TRBV23-1 with TRBJ1-5, with 9 bases identical to TRBD1. TRBV23-1 is marked as an open reading frame, function uncertain. The trim removed 6 bases at V and 6 bases at J, leaving 9 bases unmatched. CDR3 length equals 15 residues. The DNA for the CDR3 is TGCGCCAGCAGAGGACAGGGGCCTACGGGTCAGCCCCAGCATTTT. This gives the protein CASRGQGPTGQPQHF.

This clonotype was detected ten times or more. The gene calls are TRBV28 and TRBJ2-4, with 7 bases lining up with TRBD1. This CDR3 spans 15 amino acids. Germline trimming cut 6 bases from V and 4 bases from J; bases unmatched to any gene: 9. Germline V CDR1 and CDR2: MDHEN, SYDVKM. The DNA of the CDR3 is TGTGCCAGCAGCGAATATAGGGGGCAGAAAAACATTCAGTACTTC. This gives the protein CASSEYRGQKNIQYF.

In its sample, this clonotype was seen a few times. V usage is TRBV20-1 and J usage is TRBJ2-1; TRBD2 might be the D (5 bases). V gave up 1 base and J gave up 3 bases, with 16 bases separating them. Germline V gene sequence: CDR1 DFQATT, CDR2 SNEGSKA (reference sequence). This CDR3 is 16 amino acids long. DNA for the CDR3: TGCAGTGCTAGAGTTACAACTAGACGAGACTACAATGAGCAGTTCTTC. It encodes CSARVTTRRDYNEQFF.

The table lists this clonotype with many counts. V is TRBV10-3 and J is TRBJ1-4; the match to TRBD1 covers 7 bases. With V trimmed by 0 bases and J by 5 bases, 6 bases remained unmatched. This CDR3 is built from 16 residues. CDR1 is ENHRY, CDR2 SYGVKD, per germline. This chain's CDR3 is CAISESGGTANEKLFF. The CDR3, as DNA: TGTGCCATCAGTGAGTCGGGGGGGACAGCGAATGAAAAACTGTTTTTT.

This clonotype was recorded many times. The CDR3 bases are TGTGCCAGCAGGACAACAGGGGGAATGAACACTGAAGCTTTCTTT. Translated, it gives CASRTTGGMNTEAFF. The genes are TRBV7-2 and TRBJ1-1, with 8 bases lining up with TRBD1. This CDR3 spans 15 amino acids. V dropped 6 bases and J dropped 0; count of bases not matched to a gene: 6. Germline V gene sequence: CDR1 SGHTA, CDR2 FQGNSA.

This clonotype was observed at least ten times. The chain is built from TRBV12-3 or TRBV12-4 and TRBJ1-1; D call uncertain. This CDR3 comprises 13 residues. V was shortened by 5 bases and J by 2 bases, with 9 bases between the two germline ends. CDR3 in amino acids: CASSHTRNTEAFF. CDR3 sequence (DNA): TGTGCCAGCAGTCATACAAGAAACACTGAAGCTTTCTTT.

The chain employs TRBV7-9 and TRBJ1-3; no reliable D call. The CDR3 is 16 residues long. Germline values: CDR1 SEHNR, CDR2 FQNEAQ (reference sequence). Trimming took 1 base from V and 0 from J, leaving 10 bases between them. CDR3 sequence reads: CASSLVRAASGNTIYF. The CDR3, as DNA: TGTGCCAGCAGCTTAGTTCGGGCGGCCTCTGGAAACACCATATATTTT.

There are many counts of this clonotype. The chain recombines TRBV19 with TRBJ1-5; the match to TRBD1 covers 7 bases. The V gene's germline CDR1 is LNHDA and CDR2 SQIVND (reference sequence). The J segment lost 7 bases and the V segment lost 7 bases, leaving 10 bases of the junction unmatched. This CDR3 spans 14 amino acids. This chain's CDR3 is CASTRDRAFQPQHF. Written as DNA, the CDR3 is TGTGCCAGTACCCGAGACAGGGCTTTCCAGCCCCAGCATTTT.

Ten or more counts support this clonotype. The chain employs TRBV7-9 and TRBJ2-1; 12 nucleotides align to TRBD2. V was clipped by 4 bases and J by 9 bases; unmatched bases: 13. From germline, CDR1 is SEHNR and CDR2 FQNEAQ (reference sequence). The CDR3 is 17 amino acids. The CDR3 region is CASSSGTSGSFRREQFF. The CDR3 nucleotides are TGTGCCAGCAGCTCCGGGACTAGCGGGTCATTCCGTCGTGAGCAGTTCTTC.

To note about this clonotype: At one boundary the junction diverges from the germline segment, which might be a read error. The chain links TRBV10-3 to TRBJ2-5, with D perhaps TRBD2 (5 bases). The germline V gene encodes CDR1 ENHRY and CDR2 SYGVKD. The CDR3 is 14 residues long. CDR3 bases: TGTACCATCAGGAAGACCGTCGGGGAGGAGACCCAGTACTTC. It specifies CTIRKTVGEETQYF.

This clonotype was counted only a few times. The gene calls are TRBV20-1 and TRBJ1-6, with D perhaps TRBD1 (6 bases). V was shortened by 7 bases and J by 3 bases, with 10 bases between the two germline ends. The CDR3 runs 13 residues. The germline V gene has CDR1 DFQATT and CDR2 SNEGSKA (reference sequence). CDR3 sequence: CSVKGGYNSPLHF. The CDR3 coding sequence is TGCAGTGTTAAGGGGGGCTATAATTCACCCCTCCACTTT.

This clonotype appeared many times. The V and J genes are TRBV7-8 and TRBJ1-4; D gene uncertain. The germline V gene encodes CDR1 SGHVS and CDR2 FQNEAQ. Trimming removed 2 bases from V and 4 bases from J, with 11 bases in between. The CDR3 totals 15 residues. DNA for the CDR3: TGTGCCAGCAGCTTATCTCCGACAAGTAATGAAAAACTGTTTTTT. Translated: CASSLSPTSNEKLFF.

This clonotype was seen many times. The gene calls are TRBV7-8 and TRBJ1-1, with D tentatively TRBD1 (5 bases). The V and J ends lost 4 bases and 5 bases respectively, with 14 bases between them. Germline V gene data show CDR1 as SGHVS and CDR2 as FQNEAQ. The CDR3 runs to 14 residues. CDR3 in amino acids: CASSYRGGRTEAFF. The CDR3 DNA is TGTGCCAGCAGCTATCGGGGGGGACGAACTGAAGCTTTCTTT.

Ten or more counts support this clonotype. This chain connects TRBV7-6 to TRBJ2-1; 10 positions agree with TRBD2. The CDR3 is 15 residues long. Germline V CDR1 and CDR2: SGHVS, FNYEAQ. The J segment lost 5 bases and the V segment lost 2 bases, leaving 3 bases of the junction unmatched. CDR3 sequence reads: CASSLFSGGNNEQFF. DNA for the CDR3: TGTGCCAGCAGCTTATTTAGCGGGGGGAACAATGAGCAGTTCTTC.

This clonotype was counted ten times or more. The CDR3: CASRKGLAGGPGETQYF. The CDR3 DNA reads TGTGCCAGCAGAAAGGGACTAGCGGGAGGGCCAGGGGAGACCCAGTACTTC. The chain uses TRBV28 and TRBJ2-5; 16 bases line up with TRBD2. The junction had 9 bases not matched to a gene; V was cut back by 6 bases and J by 5 bases. This CDR3 is 17 amino acids long. Per germline, CDR1 MDHEN and CDR2 SYDVKM.

This clonotype was recorded at least ten times. V usage is TRBV12-3 or TRBV12-4 and J usage is TRBJ1-1, with D perhaps matching TRBD1 (5 bases). This CDR3 region has 15 residues. V was pared by 5 bases and J by 6 bases, with 19 bases between. CDR3 protein: CASSQLNRDLPEAFF. The CDR3 DNA is TGTGCCAGCAGTCAACTGAACCGGGACCTCCCTGAAGCTTTCTTT.

There are many counts of this clonotype. The V call is TRBV5-5, the J call TRBJ2-2; possible D gene TRBD1, 5 bases. Germline V gene data show CDR1 as SGHKS and CDR2 as YYEKEE (reference sequence). Trimming took 3 bases from V and 2 from J, leaving 14 bases between them. The length of the CDR3 is 16 residues. The CDR3 DNA is TGTGCCAGCAGCTGGCAGGGTGGAAAAAACACCGGGGAGCTGTTTTTT. It translates to CASSWQGGKNTGELFF.

The rearrangement uses TRBV20-1 and TRBJ2-7; TRBD1 aligns across 9 bases. With 3 bases clipped from V and 2 bases from J, the junction kept 8 bases outside the gene matches. Germline V lookup: CDR1 DFQATT, CDR2 SNEGSKA (reference sequence). The CDR3 consists of 15 residues. CDR3 amino acids: CSASRADRGPYEQYF. The DNA of the CDR3 is TGCAGTGCTAGTCGCGCGGACAGGGGTCCCTACGAGCAGTACTTC.

This clonotype has at least ten counts. The J gene is TRBJ1-2, the V gene TRBV12-3 or TRBV12-4; D perhaps matches TRBD1 (6 bases). Trimming shortened V by 5 bases and J by 6 bases, and 10 bases separated the two germline ends. The CDR3 covers 12 residues. This chain's CDR3 is CASSPNRDGYTF. In nucleotides, the CDR3 is TGTGCCAGCAGTCCGAACAGGGATGGCTACACCTTC.

The table lists this clonotype with many counts. The V and J genes are TRBV12-3 or TRBV12-4 and TRBJ2-3; 8 bases map to TRBD2. The V segment lost 5 bases and the J segment 1 base; nucleotides outside the gene matches: 5. There are 15 residues in the CDR3. CDR3 bases: TGTGCCAGCAGTGTCCTGACTAGCGGCACAGATACGCAGTATTTT. It translates to CASSVLTSGTDTQYF.

This clonotype showed up just a few times. The DNA of the CDR3 is TGTGCCAGCAGCCAAGATATCGTGGGAGTCCACTTCAATGAGCAGTTCTTC. It specifies CASSQDIVGVHFNEQFF. The rearrangement links TRBV4-2 to TRBJ2-1; the D gene is possibly TRBD2 (5 bases). CDR1 is LGHNA and CDR2 is YNFKEQ in the germline V gene. This CDR3 has 17 amino acids. V was clipped by 0 bases and J by 6 bases, with 18 bases between them.

This clonotype was counted many times. This chain connects TRBV7-9 to TRBJ2-1; 10 bases line up with TRBD1. The germline CDR1 and CDR2 sequences are SEHNR and FQNEAQ (reference sequence). The CDR3 consists of 17 residues. J was trimmed by 4 bases and V by 5 bases; bases with no gene match: 11. CDR3 protein: CASSPDPGQGQYNEQFF. CDR3 in DNA: TGTGCCAGCAGCCCTGACCCGGGACAGGGGCAATACAATGAGCAGTTCTTC.